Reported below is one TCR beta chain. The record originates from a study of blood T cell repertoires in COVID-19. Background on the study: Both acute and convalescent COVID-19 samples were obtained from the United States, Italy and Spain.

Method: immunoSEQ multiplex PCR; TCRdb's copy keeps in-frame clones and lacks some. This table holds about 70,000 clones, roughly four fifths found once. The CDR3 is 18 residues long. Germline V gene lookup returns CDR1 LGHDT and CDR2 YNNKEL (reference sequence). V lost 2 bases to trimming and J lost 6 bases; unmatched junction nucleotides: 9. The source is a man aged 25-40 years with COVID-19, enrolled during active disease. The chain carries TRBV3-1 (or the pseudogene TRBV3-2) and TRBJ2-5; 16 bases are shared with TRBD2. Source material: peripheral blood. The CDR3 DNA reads TGTGCCAGCAGCCAATTCGGGACTAGCGGGAGGGCCGGAAAGACCCAGTACTTC. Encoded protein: CASSQFGTSGRAGKTQYF.